One sample yielded the 17 T cell receptor beta chains listed below, sequenced in a study of T cell repertoires in cytomegalovirus infection (dated 2019 in TCRdb). Sequencing was performed on an Illumina HiSeq 1500. TCRdb ran its own pipeline on the public reads, namely fastp trimming at Q25 and MiXCR clone calling, and kept in-frame beta chains. Each entry merges the rows of one CDR3 protein and shows their most common DNA and genes. The sample table holds hundreds of thousands of distinct CDR3 sequences, of which 30% to 35% were seen once. Around 12% of the sample belongs to the ten largest clones. The treatment or condition label here, explained by the study, means: in vitro stimulation with specific CMV peptide epitopes to enrich CMV-specific T cells. No antigens are known for them. Sequences were derived from cultured CD8+ T cells from PBMCs, sampled from culture after CMV antigen stimulation. These receptors originate from a human donor in good health (CMV status not recorded). Some clones in this sample may be carry-over from other donors' samples.

This clonotype was counted only a few times. J is TRBJ2-3 and V is TRBV12-3 or TRBV12-4; 7 positions match TRBD2. The trim removed 5 bases at V and 5 bases at J, leaving 10 bases unmatched. The CDR3 is 15 amino acids. CDR3 residues: CASSPPIPGGDTQYF. The DNA for the CDR3 is TGTGCCAGCAGTCCCCCGATCCCGGGGGGAGATACGCAGTATTTT.

This clonotype has a count of ten or more. This rearrangement joins TRBV5-6 to TRBJ2-7; 9 bases line up with TRBD1. V trimming: 4 bases; J trimming: 4 bases; junction bases outside the gene matches: 9. From germline, CDR1 is SGHDT and CDR2 YYEEEE. CDR3 size: 15 residues. The CDR3 bases are TGTGCCAGCAGCAAGACCACGGACAGGGGTTACGAGCAGTACTTC. Its protein product is CASSKTTDRGYEQYF. Variable domain in full (rest from reference TRBV5-6 and TRBJ2-7): DAGVTQSPTHLIKTRGQQVTLRCSPKSGHDTVSWYQQALGQGPQFIFQYYEEEERQRGNFPDRFSGHQFPNYSSELNVNALLLGDSALYLCASSKTTDRGYEQYFGPGTRLTVT.

This clonotype was counted only a few times. The rearrangement uses TRBV4-1 and TRBJ2-1, with 7 bases identical to TRBD2. Germline trimming cut 0 bases from V and 13 bases from J; bases unmatched to any gene: 6. CDR3 length: 13 amino acids. Germline CDR1 MGHRA, CDR2 YSYEKL. In DNA, the CDR3 is TGCGCCAGCAGCCAAGAGGGGGGGTCCTCTCAGTTCTTC. Amino acid sequence: CASSQEGGSSQFF.

This clonotype appeared many times. V and J are TRBV7-6 and TRBJ2-6; no clear D. The germline V and J ends were trimmed by 3 bases and 0 bases, with 15 bases remaining between them. This CDR3 comprises 18 residues. The V gene's germline CDR1 is SGHVS and CDR2 FNYEAQ. DNA of the CDR3: TGTGCCAGCAGCTTCTTTGGCGGCCCTGTCTCTGGGGCCAACGTCCTGACTTTC. Its translation is CASSFFGGPVSGANVLTF. The entire variable domain, with the rest obtained from reference TRBV7-6 and TRBJ2-6, is as follows: GAGVSQSPRYKVTKRGQDVALRCDPISGHVSLYWYRQALGQGPEFLTYFNYEAQQDKSGLPNDRFSAERPEGSISTLTIQRTEQRDSAMYRCASSFFGGPVSGANVLTFGAGSRLTVL.

This chain's CDR3 is CASSYRTGGHTEAFF. CDR3 nucleotide sequence: TGTGCCAGCAGTTACCGGACAGGGGGACACACTGAAGCTTTCTTT. This chain connects TRBV6-5 to TRBJ1-1; 10 bases match TRBD1. Per germline, CDR1 MNHEY and CDR2 SVGAGI. The CDR3 sequence is 15 residues long. The ends lost 2 bases at V and 3 bases at J; junction bases unmatched: 3.

This clonotype was recorded once. The chain links TRBV29-1 to TRBJ2-5; TRBD1 matches at 7 bases. Germline V gene sequence: CDR1 SQVTM, CDR2 ANQGSEA. The V segment lost 2 bases and the J segment 1 base; nucleotides outside the gene matches: 16. This CDR3 is built from 18 residues. The CDR3 bases are TGCAGCGTTGAACGATCCCCCCAACTGGGACAGCGCCAAGAGACCCAGTACTTC. Protein sequence: CSVERSPQLGQRQETQYF.

This clonotype was recorded at least ten times. This chain uses TRBV7-8 with TRBJ1-1, with D unresolved. The CDR3 is made up of 14 amino acids. Trimming removed 2 bases from V and 3 bases from J, with 10 bases in between. Germline values: CDR1 SGHVS, CDR2 FQNEAQ. The CDR3 sequence is CASSLSPDDTEAFF. The CDR3 DNA reads as TGTGCCAGCAGCTTAAGTCCCGACGACACTGAAGCTTTCTTT.

V gene TRBV29-1 combines with J gene TRBJ1-2; D is possibly TRBD1 (5 bases). The V and J ends lost 0 bases and 7 bases respectively, with 9 bases between them. The germline V gene encodes CDR1 SQVTM and CDR2 ANQGSEA. The CDR3 runs to 12 residues. This CDR3 is CSVEDRDPGYTF. In nucleotides, the CDR3 is TGCAGCGTTGAAGACAGGGATCCTGGCTACACCTTC.

The CDR3 nucleotides are TGTGCCAGCAGCCCCGAGACAGCAACTAATGAAAAACTGTTTTTT. It codes for CASSPETATNEKLFF. This chain links TRBV7-9 with TRBJ1-4; a possible D gene is TRBD1 (5 bases). The ends were cut back, 5 bases at V and 0 bases at J, with 10 bases in the middle. The CDR3 covers 15 residues. The germline gives CDR1 SEHNR, CDR2 FQNEAQ (reference sequence).

The genes are TRBV12-3 or TRBV12-4 and TRBJ2-5, with D possibly being TRBD1 (5 bases). The CDR3 sequence is 16 residues long. Trimming left V 5 bases short and J 2 bases short, with 18 bases between. CDR3: CASSPLLSRVQETQYF. CDR3 bases: TGTGCCAGCAGTCCCCTTCTTAGCAGGGTGCAAGAGACCCAGTACTTC.

This clonotype has at least ten counts. The rearrangement links TRBV7-8 to TRBJ2-7; the D call may be TRBD1 or TRBD2 (5 bases each). Germline-derived CDR1 and CDR2 are SGHVS and FQNEAQ. The V and J ends lost 3 bases and 2 bases respectively, with 11 bases between them. The CDR3 covers 14 residues. The CDR3 reads CASSFRDGAYEQYF. For the CDR3, the DNA is TGTGCCAGCAGCTTCCGGGACGGAGCCTACGAGCAGTACTTC.

This clonotype was seen more than once but under ten times. J is TRBJ1-6 and V is TRBV13; possibly TRBD1 for D (5 bases). Trimming stripped 4 bases from V and 0 bases from J, with 10 bases between. The CDR3 is 16 residues long. The germline V gene encodes CDR1 PRHDT and CDR2 FYEKMQ (reference sequence). This CDR3 reads CASSYGGSSYNSPLHF. CDR3 in DNA: TGTGCCAGCAGCTATGGGGGGAGCTCCTATAATTCACCCCTCCACTTT.

This clonotype has more than one count but fewer than ten. V usage is TRBV18 and J usage is TRBJ2-7, with 8 bases fitting TRBD1. The junction had 8 bases not matched to a gene; V was cut back by 2 bases and J by 2 bases. CDR3 length: 16 amino acids. Germline CDR1 and CDR2: KGHSH and LQKENI. CDR3: CASSPYDRGLPYEQYF. CDR3 coding DNA: TGTGCCAGCTCACCATACGACAGGGGATTACCCTACGAGCAGTACTTC.

Concerning this clonotype: This likely comes from a read error, as the CDR3 has no conserved phenylalanine or tryptophan at its end. CDR3: CAISDQGQGLYNEQFY. CDR3 sequence (DNA): TGTGCCATCAGTGATCAGGGACAGGGTCTATACAATGAGCAGTTCTAC. The chain joins TRBV10-3 to TRBJ2-1, with 9 bases lining up with TRBD1. The germline CDR1 and CDR2 sequences are ENHRY and SYGVKD. The CDR3 covers 16 residues. J gave up 4 bases and V 3 bases, and 7 bases lay outside the gene matches.

The chain combines TRBV6-1 with TRBJ2-5; D unresolved. Trimming stripped 4 bases from V and 6 bases from J, with 3 bases between. Germline values: CDR1 MNHNS, CDR2 SASEGT. The CDR3 contains 10 residues. CDR3 sequence (DNA): TGTGCCAGCAGTGTTCAGACCCAGTACTTC. Encoded protein: CASSVQTQYF.

This clonotype was seen more than once but under ten times. The gene calls are TRBV4-1 and TRBJ2-2, with 8 nucleotides matching TRBD1. Germline V gene data show CDR1 as MGHRA and CDR2 as YSYEKL. V trimming: 3 bases; J trimming: 1 base; junction bases outside the gene matches: 4. The CDR3 has 16 amino acids. The CDR3 bases are TGCGCCAGCAGCCAGAAGGGGACAGGGAACACCGGGGAGCTGTTTTTT. It is translated as CASSQKGTGNTGELFF.

This clonotype has ten or more counts. The rearrangement joins TRBV7-8 to TRBJ2-1, with D possibly TRBD1 on 5 matching bases. The germline V gene encodes CDR1 SGHVS and CDR2 FQNEAQ. Trimming pared 5 bases from V and 4 bases from J, leaving 12 bases between. There are 14 residues in the CDR3. This chain's CDR3 is CASSPRTTYNEQFF. The CDR3 nucleotides are TGTGCCAGCAGCCCCCGGACAACGTACAATGAGCAGTTCTTC.